The 23 T cell receptor beta chains below all came from one sample that was sequenced in a study of cytomegalovirus exposure and HLA in healthy donors. With 60 Vbeta and 13 Jbeta primers, the PCR was carried out. Sequenced by immunoSEQ multiplex PCR; TCRdb stores in-frame clones only, minus some. The sample carries about 180,000 clones, 70% to 85% recorded once. Sequences were obtained from PBMCs. Receptor source: a man aged 18 to 29 in good health and CMV-seronegative.

The V gene is TRBV5-1, the J gene TRBJ1-1; D is perhaps TRBD1 (6 bases). Trimming took off 4 bases at V and 5 bases at J, with 21 bases between the two ends. This CDR3 region has 16 residues. Per germline, CDR1 SGHRS and CDR2 YFSETQ. CDR3 region: CASSPEAWTVRTEAFF. The CDR3 region has the DNA TGCGCCAGCAGCCCCGAGGCGTGGACAGTCAGGACTGAAGCTTTCTTT.

The chain joins TRBV5-4 to TRBJ2-2; 11 nucleotides line up with TRBD2. V lost 4 bases, J lost 4 bases, and 15 bases stayed unmatched. Germline values: CDR1 SGHNT, CDR2 YYREEE (reference sequence). CDR3 length equals 19 residues. The CDR3 sequence: CASSPPDSFSGRATGELFF. In DNA form, the CDR3 reads TGTGCCAGCAGCCCCCCGGACTCTTTTAGCGGGAGGGCCACCGGGGAGCTGTTTTTT.

The V and J genes are TRBV19 and TRBJ2-3; D is unclear. Trimming removed 1 base from V and 0 bases from J, with 5 bases in between. The CDR3 spans 14 residues. Germline values: CDR1 LNHDA, CDR2 SQIVND (reference sequence). The CDR3 DNA reads as TGTGCCAGTAGTATAGGTCCTAGCACAGATACGCAGTATTTT. It encodes CASSIGPSTDTQYF.

This sequence joins TRBV6-5 and TRBJ2-7; a weak D match, TRBD1 (6 bases). V lost 7 bases and J 5 bases, leaving 18 bases between the germline ends. Germline assignment: CDR1 MNHEY and CDR2 SVGAGI. The CDR3 sequence is 14 residues long. The CDR3 reads CASNQGPGPHEQYF. The CDR3 DNA reads TGTGCCAGCAATCAGGGGCCAGGGCCCCACGAGCAGTACTTC.

V gene TRBV7-9 combines with J gene TRBJ2-7, with D unresolved. The V gene's germline CDR1 is SEHNR and CDR2 FQNEAQ (reference sequence). The germline V and J ends were trimmed by 3 bases and 4 bases, with 10 bases remaining between them. The CDR3 is made up of 13 amino acids. The DNA for the CDR3 is TGTGCCAGCAGCTTTAGTAAGCGATACGAGCAGTACTTC. As protein: CASSFSKRYEQYF.

This clone was counted once. The J gene is TRBJ2-1, the V gene TRBV7-6; 11 nucleotides align to TRBD2. The V segment lost 1 base and the J segment 3 bases; nucleotides outside the gene matches: 14. Germline V gene lookup returns CDR1 SGHVS and CDR2 FNYEAQ. The CDR3 is 20 residues long. The CDR3 DNA reads as TGTGCCAGCAGCTTAGAGGGGGATATAACCGGGACTAGCGGCTACAATGAGCAGTTCTTC. As protein: CASSLEGDITGTSGYNEQFF.

The chain recombines TRBV11-3 with TRBJ2-4; D is perhaps TRBD2 (6 bases). Trimming removed 3 bases from V and 2 bases from J, with 8 bases in between. Per germline, CDR1 SGHNT and CDR2 YENEEA. The CDR3 runs to 14 residues. CDR3 coding DNA: TGTGCCAGCAGCTTGAGCGGGTCCAAAAACATTCAGTACTTC. Protein product: CASSLSGSKNIQYF.

This chain connects TRBV27 to TRBJ2-3; TRBD1 matches at 8 bases. The CDR3 is 14 amino acids. Germline V gene data show CDR1 as MNHEY and CDR2 as SMNVEV (reference sequence). Losses at the gene ends were 6 bases for V and 5 bases for J; bases not matched to a gene: 7. The CDR3 loop reads CASSFQGAEDTQYF. CDR3 DNA: TGTGCCAGCAGCTTCCAGGGGGCGGAAGATACGCAGTATTTT.

As DNA, the CDR3 is TGTGCCAGCACAGCGAACATTAACTATGGCTACACCTTC. Translation gives CASTANINYGYTF. The genes are TRBV2 and TRBJ1-2; D uncertain. Trimming removed 7 bases at V and 1 base at J, with 10 bases between. The germline CDR1 and CDR2 sequences are SNHLY and FYNNEI. The CDR3 consists of 13 residues.

This chain links TRBV11-2 with TRBJ1-3, with D perhaps TRBD1 (6 bases). The CDR3 sequence is 18 residues long. Trimming shortened V by 5 bases and J by 2 bases, and 22 bases separated the two germline ends. The germline CDR1 and CDR2 sequences are SGHAT and FQNNGV. The CDR3 region is CASSRTTPDRTTGNTIYF. CDR3 DNA: TGTGCCAGCAGCAGGACGACACCGGACAGAACCACTGGAAACACCATATATTTT.

The CDR3 spells CASSPPGPGDEKLFF. The CDR3 DNA reads as TGTGCCAGCAGCCCTCCGGGACCAGGGGATGAAAAACTGTTTTTT. V gene TRBV7-9 combines with J gene TRBJ1-4; the D gene is possibly TRBD1 (6 bases). Deletions cut 5 bases from V and 6 bases from J, with 16 bases between. The germline V gene encodes CDR1 SEHNR and CDR2 FQNEAQ (reference sequence). This CDR3 has 15 amino acids.

V is TRBV29-1 and J is TRBJ2-7; tentatively, D is TRBD1 (6 bases). Trimming took off 1 base at V and 6 bases at J, with 16 bases between the two ends. This CDR3 has 14 residues. Germline lookup yields CDR1 SQVTM and CDR2 ANQGSEA. Written as DNA, the CDR3 is TGCAGCGTTGAAGTTGGGGGCAGGGCGGCCGAGCAGTACTTC. It specifies CSVEVGGRAAEQYF.

The rearrangement joins TRBV30 to TRBJ1-6; D is unclear. Trimming removed 3 bases from V and 6 bases from J, with 15 bases in between. Germline V gene lookup returns CDR1 GTSNPN and CDR2 SVGIG (reference sequence). The CDR3 has 15 amino acids. The CDR3 DNA reads TGTGCCTGGAGCGGAGCAGTTCGATTTAATTCACCCCTCCACTTT. This gives the protein CAWSGAVRFNSPLHF.

This CDR3 reads CAWSPGLFYEQYF. The CDR3 coding sequence is TGTGCCTGGAGTCCGGGACTTTTCTACGAGCAGTACTTC. The chain has TRBV30 and TRBJ2-7; a weak D match, TRBD2 (6 bases). Germline loops: CDR1 GTSNPN, CDR2 SVGIG (reference sequence). Trimming removed 2 bases at V and 3 bases at J, with 11 bases between. CDR3 length equals 13 residues. The full variable domain, in which reference TRBV30 and TRBJ2-7 provide the parts outside the CDR3, is SQTIHQWPATLVQPVGSPLSLECTVEGTSNPNLYWYRQAAGRGLQLLFYSVGIGQISSEVPQNLSASRPQDRQFILSSKKLLLSDSGFYLCAWSPGLFYEQYFGPGTRLTVT.

The rearrangement joins TRBV14 to TRBJ2-7; 9 bases match TRBD1. The CDR3 extends over 15 amino acids. Germline CDR1 SGHDN, CDR2 FVKESK. With 4 bases clipped from V and 6 bases from J, the junction kept 10 bases outside the gene matches. CDR3: CASSPHGGQGVEQYF. The CDR3 DNA reads as TGTGCCAGCAGCCCCCACGGGGGACAGGGTGTCGAGCAGTACTTC.

V gene TRBV7-9 combines with J gene TRBJ1-1; 8 nucleotides line up with TRBD1. The V and J ends lost 5 bases and 1 base, in that order; junction bases with no gene match: 6. From germline, CDR1 is SEHNR and CDR2 FQNEAQ (reference sequence). CDR3 length: 15 residues. The CDR3 nucleotides are TGTGCCAGCAGCGGAACGGGACAGGAGAACACTGAAGCTTTCTTT. Its translation: CASSGTGQENTEAFF.

This clone was recorded once. The V call is TRBV4-1, the J call TRBJ2-1, with 7 bases aligning to TRBD2. Germline values: CDR1 MGHRA, CDR2 YSYEKL. Trimming at V came to 1 base and at J to 4 bases, leaving 7 bases not matched to a gene. The CDR3 has 16 residues. The CDR3 DNA sequence: TGCGCCAGCAGCCAAGTAGGGACTAAACCTTACAATGAGCAGTTCTTC. Amino acid sequence: CASSQVGTKPYNEQFF.

The chain has TRBV5-8 and TRBJ1-5, with D possibly TRBD1 on 5 matching bases. The V gene lost 0 bases and the J gene lost 4 bases, with 8 bases spanning the gap. This CDR3 comprises 14 residues. Germline V gene data show CDR1 as SGHTS and CDR2 as YDEGEE. CDR3 region: CASSLVQGNQPQHF. CDR3 nucleotide sequence: TGTGCCAGCAGCTTGGTGCAGGGAAATCAGCCCCAGCATTTT.

This clone appeared a few times. This chain uses TRBV7-9 with TRBJ1-2; TRBD1 might be the D (5 bases). V gave up 0 bases and J gave up 2 bases, with 10 bases separating them. This CDR3 is 15 amino acids long. The germline V gene encodes CDR1 SEHNR and CDR2 FQNEAQ (reference sequence). The CDR3 nucleotides read TGTGCCAGCAGCTTAGCTCCAGGGCCGAACTATGGCTACACCTTC. Translating gives CASSLAPGPNYGYTF.

V usage is TRBV6-5 and J usage is TRBJ1-6, with D possibly matching TRBD1 (6 bases). V lost 3 bases and J 7 bases, leaving 10 bases between the germline ends. The CDR3 runs to 14 residues. The germline gives CDR1 MNHEY, CDR2 SVGAGI. CDR3 loop: CASSYLRGNSPLHF. CDR3 sequence (DNA): TGTGCCAGCAGTTATCTTAGGGGGAATTCACCCCTCCACTTT.

The rearrangement links TRBV5-1 to TRBJ2-3, with 14 bases fitting TRBD2. Germline CDR1 and CDR2: SGHRS and YFSETQ. The CDR3 sequence is 16 residues long. The V segment lost 4 bases and the J segment 6 bases; nucleotides outside the gene matches: 7. Here the CDR3 DNA reads TGCGCCAGCAGCAACCCGACTAGCGGGAGGGTCGATACGCAGTATTTT. Its translation is CASSNPTSGRVDTQYF. Using reference TRBV5-1 and TRBJ2-3 for the parts outside the CDR3, the full variable domain is KAGVTQTPRYLIKTRGQQVTLSCSPISGHRSVSWYQQTPGQGLQFLFEYFSETQRNKGNFPGRFSGRQFSNSRSEMNVSTLELGDSALYLCASSNPTSGRVDTQYFGPGTRLTVL.

This rearrangement joins TRBV11-2 to TRBJ1-1; TRBD1 matches at 12 bases. The CDR3 totals 17 residues. J gave up 6 bases and V 7 bases, and 15 bases lay outside the gene matches. Per the germline V gene, CDR1 is SGHAT and CDR2 is FQNNGV. The CDR3 region is CASTPSFPGTGGSEAFF. In nucleotides, the CDR3 is TGTGCCAGCACCCCATCCTTTCCCGGGACAGGGGGCTCTGAAGCTTTCTTT.

The rearrangement uses TRBV7-3 and TRBJ2-7; 12 bases are a match to TRBD2. The CDR3 covers 19 residues. The germline V gene has CDR1 SGHTA and CDR2 FQGTGA. With V trimmed by 4 bases and J by 4 bases, 17 bases remained unmatched. The CDR3 DNA reads TGTGCCAGCAGCTCCTCTAGCTCATCTAGCGGGAGGGCCTGGTACGAGCAGTACTTC. Its translation is CASSSSSSSSGRAWYEQYF.